This entry is about one T cell receptor beta chain. The antigen is unknown. This entry is derived from a study of T cells expressing NK-cell markers. Study information: Of eight sequenced donors, seven were HCMV-seropositive and one HCMV-seronegative.

TCRdb re-called the 5' RACE reads; every CDR3 protein appears as one record, without DNA. Its table lists a few hundred thousand distinct CDR3 sequences. Study-level results: Expanded clones of NKG2C+ T cells had an unclear HCMV specificity.

CDR3 length: 14 amino acids. Germline loops: CDR1 SNHLY, CDR2 FYNNEI. Sequencing was carried out using blood T cells: a sorted CD56 or NKG2C T cell subset, CD4+ or CD8+ T cells, or bulk PBMC T cells (not recorded which). The sequence derives from a man aged 18 to 69 in good health. V is TRBV2 and J is TRBJ1-6. CDR3 protein: CASSEVGSNSPLHF.